Each of the 29 T cell receptor beta chains below was sequenced from the same sample in a study of cytomegalovirus exposure and HLA in healthy donors. Profiled with immunoSEQ multiplex PCR; TCRdb holds only in-frame clones, not every one. The repertoire consists of approximately 53,000 clones, with 85% to 95% occurring once and the leading ten covering about 1.5%. Sequenced sample: PBMCs. These receptors were obtained from a man aged 18 to 30 in good health and CMV-seronegative.

The DNA for the CDR3 is TGTGCCAGCAGTACCGGGGACTGGATCACAGATACGCAGTATTTT. Its translation is CASSTGDWITDTQYF. V gene TRBV6-1 combines with J gene TRBJ2-3, with D maybe TRBD2 (6 bases). The V and J ends lost 5 bases and 2 bases respectively, with 14 bases between them. Germline CDR1 reads MNHNS; CDR2 reads SASEGT. This CDR3 region has 15 residues.

This chain links TRBV29-1 with TRBJ2-5; 9 bases fit TRBD1. V was clipped by 7 bases and J by 1 base; unmatched bases: 10. The CDR3 loop spans 15 amino acids. Germline CDR1 is SQVTM and CDR2 is ANQGSEA. CDR3 loop: CSAGTGTGPQETQYF. DNA of the CDR3: TGCAGCGCCGGAACCGGGACAGGGCCCCAAGAGACCCAGTACTTC.

The chain couples TRBV30 to TRBJ1-2; 10 nucleotides match TRBD1. CDR1 GTSNPN and CDR2 SVGIG come from the germline V gene (reference sequence). The CDR3 sequence is 15 residues long. Trimming cost V 2 bases and J 3 bases; bases outside gene matches: 6. The CDR3, as DNA: TGTGCCTGGAGTCTACCCGGGACAGGGGACTATGGCTACACCTTC. It yields the protein CAWSLPGTGDYGYTF. Full variable domain (remainder filled in from reference TRBV30 and TRBJ1-2): SQTIHQWPATLVQPVGSPLSLECTVEGTSNPNLYWYRQAAGRGLQLLFYSVGIGQISSEVPQNLSASRPQDRQFILSSKKLLLSDSGFYLCAWSLPGTGDYGYTFGSGTRLTVV.

This chain links TRBV11-3 with TRBJ2-7, with 8 positions matching TRBD2. Germline values: CDR1 SGHNT, CDR2 YENEEA. J lost 7 bases, V lost 1 base, and 12 bases had no gene match. This CDR3 spans 16 amino acids. CDR3 amino acids: CASSLVFGGTRGEQYF. CDR3 bases: TGTGCCAGCAGCTTAGTATTCGGGGGGACTAGGGGGGAGCAGTACTTC. Filled out from reference TRBV11-3 and TRBJ2-7, the complete variable domain reads EAGVVQSPRYKIIEKKQPVAFWCNPISGHNTLYWYLQNLGQGPELLIRYENEEAVDDSQLPKDRFSAERLKGVDSTLKIQPAELGDSAVYLCASSLVFGGTRGEQYFGPGTRLTVT.

V is TRBV5-1 and J is TRBJ2-3; 10 positions match TRBD2. CDR1 SGHRS and CDR2 YFSETQ come from the germline V gene. V dropped 5 bases and J dropped 3; count of bases not matched to a gene: 9. This CDR3 spans 16 amino acids. The CDR3 region has the DNA TGCGCCAGCAGAGTCTTGGGGACTAGCGAGACAGATACGCAGTATTTT. Translated: CASRVLGTSETDTQYF.

The V and J genes are TRBV29-1 and TRBJ2-7; the match to TRBD2 covers 13 bases. CDR1 and CDR2 (germline): SQVTM, ANQGSEA. The CDR3 covers 13 residues. V was clipped by 4 bases and J by 6 bases; unmatched bases: 3. The CDR3 is CSVGLAGGLEQYF. CDR3 DNA: TGCAGCGTTGGACTAGCGGGGGGCCTCGAGCAGTACTTC.

The CDR3, as DNA: TGTGCCAGCAAGGCGGGAGGAGGTATCGGGGAGCTGTTTTTT. It is translated as CASKAGGGIGELFF. The chain is built from TRBV2 and TRBJ2-2, with 8 bases identical to TRBD2. V lost 7 bases and J lost 7; bases outside the gene matches: 8. The CDR3 contains 14 residues. From germline, CDR1 is SNHLY and CDR2 FYNNEI.

The chain employs TRBV4-1 and TRBJ1-5; TRBD1 might be the D (6 bases). V lost 1 base, J lost 3 bases, and 7 bases lay in between. The CDR3 is 14 amino acids. Germline assignment: CDR1 MGHRA and CDR2 YSYEKL. The CDR3 nucleotides read TGCGCCAGCAGCCAAGCAGGGGCCAATCAGCCCCAGCATTTT. It specifies CASSQAGANQPQHF.

This clone was counted once. The chain recombines TRBV5-6 with TRBJ1-5; TRBD1 matches 7 bases. The CDR3 length is 15 residues. V trimming: 3 bases; J trimming: 2 bases; junction bases outside the gene matches: 5. CDR1 is SGHDT and CDR2 is YYEEEE in the germline V gene. The CDR3 spells CASSSDRARNQPQHF. The DNA of the CDR3 is TGTGCCAGCAGCTCCGACAGGGCTCGCAATCAGCCCCAGCATTTT.

The chain employs TRBV9 and TRBJ2-2; 10 bases match TRBD2. CDR3 length: 16 amino acids. The J segment lost 3 bases and the V segment lost 4 bases, leaving 6 bases of the junction unmatched. Germline lookup yields CDR1 SGDLS and CDR2 YYNGEE. The chain's CDR3 is CASSPRTSGYTGELFF. In DNA form, the CDR3 reads TGTGCCAGCAGCCCGAGGACTAGCGGATACACCGGGGAGCTGTTTTTT.

The rearrangement uses TRBV30 and TRBJ1-3, with D unclear. V was trimmed by 2 bases and J by 8 bases, leaving 10 bases between them. This CDR3 spans 12 amino acids. Germline lookup yields CDR1 GTSNPN and CDR2 SVGIG (reference sequence). The CDR3 reads CAWSIGSDTIYF. DNA of the CDR3: TGTGCCTGGAGTATCGGTTCCGACACCATATATTTT.

As regards this clone: A junction boundary mismatches the germline segment, possibly from a read error. The rearrangement uses TRBV7-9 and TRBJ2-4, with a possible D match to TRBD2 (6 bases). Germline CDR1 is SEHNR and CDR2 is FQNEAQ (reference sequence). CDR3 length: 13 amino acids. The CDR3 bases are TGTGCCAGCAGCTCCCCTGGTGCGGGGACCCCTATCTTC. It is translated as CASSSPGAGTPIF.

The CDR3 bases are TGTGCCAGCCATGGAGGGTTCCAAGAGACCCAGTACTTC. It specifies CASHGGFQETQYF. The chain links TRBV27 to TRBJ2-5, with D tentatively TRBD2 (6 bases). The CDR3 runs to 13 residues. Germline V gene lookup returns CDR1 MNHEY and CDR2 SMNVEV (reference sequence). The V gene lost 8 bases and the J gene lost 1 base, with 11 bases spanning the gap.

This clone was counted once. This chain uses TRBV13 with TRBJ2-7, with 7 bases fitting TRBD1. The CDR3 has 17 residues. Germline CDR1 and CDR2: PRHDT and FYEKMQ (reference sequence). Losses at the gene ends were 5 bases for V and 0 bases for J; bases not matched to a gene: 13. The CDR3 region is CASSLRRLRDSSYEQYF. In DNA form, the CDR3 reads TGTGCCAGCAGCCTAAGACGTCTCCGGGACAGCTCCTACGAGCAGTACTTC. Full variable domain (remainder filled in from reference TRBV13 and TRBJ2-7): AAGVIQSPRHLIKEKRETATLKCYPIPRHDTVYWYQQGPGQDPQFLISFYEKMQSDKGSIPDRFSAQQFSDYHSELNMSSLELGDSALYFCASSLRRLRDSSYEQYFGPGTRLTVT.

The chain is built from TRBV5-1 and TRBJ2-5; tentative D call: TRBD1 (6 bases). V was trimmed by 4 bases and J by 5 bases, leaving 12 bases between them. The CDR3 contains 13 residues. Germline V gene sequence: CDR1 SGHRS, CDR2 YFSETQ. The CDR3 loop is CASSLGGLETQYF. The CDR3 nucleotides read TGCGCCAGCAGCCTAGGGGGTCTGGAGACCCAGTACTTC.

This clone was detected only once. V usage is TRBV18 and J usage is TRBJ2-7; D remains unclear. Trimming removed 2 bases at V and 3 bases at J, with 11 bases between. Germline V gives CDR1 KGHSH, CDR2 LQKENI. The CDR3 contains 14 residues. The CDR3 spells CASSPATRIYEQYF. The CDR3 DNA sequence: TGTGCCAGCTCACCAGCGACTCGAATCTACGAGCAGTACTTC.

The chain recombines TRBV6-1 with TRBJ1-5; no definite D call. The CDR3 spans 14 residues. V was clipped by 3 bases and J by 2 bases, with 8 bases between them. The germline gives CDR1 MNHNS, CDR2 SASEGT. DNA for the CDR3: TGTGCCAGCAGTGAGGGTCAGGGCAATCAGCCCCAGCATTTT. Protein product: CASSEGQGNQPQHF.

This chain connects TRBV7-6 to TRBJ1-1; D unresolved. V was shortened by 1 base and J by 0 bases, with 15 bases between the two germline ends. Germline lookup yields CDR1 SGHVS and CDR2 FNYEAQ. This CDR3 comprises 17 residues. The chain's CDR3 is CASSLVSEAAMNTEAFF. The CDR3 bases are TGTGCCAGCAGCTTAGTTTCTGAAGCCGCTATGAACACTGAAGCTTTCTTT.

This chain links TRBV18 with TRBJ2-5; TRBD2 aligns across 11 bases. The V segment lost 5 bases and the J segment 1 base; nucleotides outside the gene matches: 9. The CDR3 runs to 17 residues. From germline, CDR1 is KGHSH and CDR2 LQKENI. This chain's CDR3 is CASSTLSGRAGQETQYF. The CDR3 bases are TGTGCCAGCTCAACACTTAGCGGGAGGGCCGGCCAAGAGACCCAGTACTTC.

The rearrangement joins TRBV6-5 to TRBJ2-1; weak D call: TRBD1 (6 bases). The CDR3 extends over 13 amino acids. Germline lookup yields CDR1 MNHEY and CDR2 SVGAGI. V shed 6 bases and J shed 6 bases, with 12 bases lying between them. The CDR3 coding sequence is TGTGCCAGCAGACAGGGTGGGGGCAATGAGCAGTTCTTC. This codes for CASRQGGGNEQFF.

J is TRBJ2-1 and V is TRBV19; 7 bases line up with TRBD2. This CDR3 comprises 14 residues. Germline V gives CDR1 LNHDA, CDR2 SQIVND (reference sequence). The V and J ends lost 3 bases and 5 bases, in that order; junction bases with no gene match: 4. Here the CDR3 reads CASSIELADNEQFF. In DNA form, the CDR3 reads TGTGCCAGTAGTATCGAGCTAGCGGACAATGAGCAGTTCTTC.

This sequence joins TRBV25-1 and TRBJ2-2, with 7 bases fitting TRBD2. The germline CDR1 and CDR2 sequences are MGHDK and SYGVNS. V dropped 0 bases and J dropped 6; count of bases not matched to a gene: 7. CDR3 length: 16 amino acids. CDR3 sequence reads: CASSEYQGLNPGELFF. For the CDR3, the DNA is TGTGCCAGCAGTGAATATCAGGGACTAAACCCCGGGGAGCTGTTTTTT.

This clone was counted a few times. V usage is TRBV30 and J usage is TRBJ2-5, with D maybe TRBD1 (6 bases). Germline V lookup: CDR1 GTSNPN, CDR2 SVGIG (reference sequence). The CDR3 covers 12 residues. The CDR3 region has the DNA TGTGCAGCACACAGGGAAGGAGAGACCCAGTACTTC. Translation: CAAHREGETQYF.

This rearrangement joins TRBV7-3 to TRBJ2-7; tentative D call: TRBD2 (6 bases). The CDR3 runs 16 residues. V shed 5 bases and J shed 0 bases, with 17 bases lying between them. Germline CDR1 and CDR2: SGHTA and FQGTGA. The CDR3 sequence: CASSPEGTGSSYEQYF. The DNA of the CDR3 is TGTGCCAGCAGCCCCGAGGGGACTGGGAGCTCCTACGAGCAGTACTTC.

The chain has TRBV7-6 and TRBJ2-1; 13 bases are shared with TRBD2. V gave up 3 bases and J gave up 10 bases; unmatched junction bases: 12. The CDR3 contains 17 residues. CDR1 and CDR2 (germline): SGHVS, FNYEAQ. The CDR3 bases are TGTGCCAGCAGCTTGGAGACTAGCGGGAGGTTTCCGCGGGAGCAGTTCTTC. It yields the protein CASSLETSGRFPREQFF.

The chain combines TRBV6-1 with TRBJ1-4; no firm D call. The V end was cut by 5 bases, the J end by 8 bases, with 6 bases between. Germline lookup yields CDR1 MNHNS and CDR2 SASEGT. This CDR3 contains 11 residues. The CDR3, as DNA: TGTGCCAGCAGTTTAGCGGAAAAACTGTTTTTT. Protein sequence: CASSLAEKLFF.

This chain joins TRBV5-5 and TRBJ2-5; weak D call: TRBD2 (6 bases). The germline V gene has CDR1 SGHKS and CDR2 YYEKEE (reference sequence). This CDR3 is 14 amino acids long. The V gene lost 5 bases and the J gene lost 2 bases, with 13 bases spanning the gap. The CDR3 is CASSPDYFQETQYF. The DNA of the CDR3 is TGTGCCAGCAGTCCGGACTACTTTCAAGAGACCCAGTACTTC.

This chain joins TRBV7-2 and TRBJ2-1; D not certain. This CDR3 spans 13 amino acids. Germline V gene data show CDR1 as SGHTA and CDR2 as FQGNSA. Trimming took 4 bases from V and 5 from J, leaving 9 bases between them. This CDR3 reads CASSSSRDNEQFF. CDR3 nucleotides: TGTGCCAGCAGCTCATCTAGAGACAATGAGCAGTTCTTC. Full variable domain (missing parts from reference TRBV7-2 and TRBJ2-1): GAGVSQSPSNKVTEKGKDVELRCDPISGHTALYWYRQSLGQGLEFLIYFQGNSAPDKSGLPSDRFSAERTGGSVSTLTIQRTQQEDSAVYLCASSSSRDNEQFFGPGTRLTVL.

The genes are TRBV28 and TRBJ2-7; 9 bases are a match to TRBD2. Germline CDR1 MDHEN, CDR2 SYDVKM. The V and J ends lost 5 bases and 4 bases, in that order; junction bases with no gene match: 6. CDR3 length: 14 residues. The CDR3 here is CASSGTSQPYEQYF. The CDR3 DNA reads as TGTGCCAGCAGTGGGACTAGCCAGCCGTACGAGCAGTACTTC.